This T cell receptor (beta chain) comes out of a study of blood T cell repertoires in COVID-19. The CDR3 length is 14 residues. V lost 8 bases and J lost 1; bases outside the gene matches: 7. CDR1 is KGHSH, CDR2 LQKENI, per germline. The method was immunoSEQ multiplex PCR; TCRdb's version includes in-frame clones alone and lacks a portion of them. The sample records more than 65,000 clones, roughly four fifths being singletons. V usage is TRBV18 and J usage is TRBJ1-1; 7 bases align to TRBD1. The receptor was isolated from an elderly woman with acute or convalescent COVID-19. The source material was peripheral blood. The CDR3 bases are TGTGCCAGCCACAGGGGCACTAAGAACACTGAAGCTTTCTTT. As protein: CASHRGTKNTEAFF.